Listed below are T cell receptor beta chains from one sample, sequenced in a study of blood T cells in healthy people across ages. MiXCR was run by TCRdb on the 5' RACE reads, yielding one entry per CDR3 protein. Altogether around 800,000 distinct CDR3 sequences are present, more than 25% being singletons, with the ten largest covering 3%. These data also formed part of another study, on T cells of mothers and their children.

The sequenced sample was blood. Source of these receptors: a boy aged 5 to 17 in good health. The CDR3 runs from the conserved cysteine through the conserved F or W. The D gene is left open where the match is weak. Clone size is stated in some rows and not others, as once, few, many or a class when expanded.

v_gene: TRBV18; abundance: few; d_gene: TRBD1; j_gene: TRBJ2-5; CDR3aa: CASSPPRQGREETQYF; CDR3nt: TGTGCCAGCTCACCACCGCGACAGGGCCGCGAAGAGACCCAGTACTTC
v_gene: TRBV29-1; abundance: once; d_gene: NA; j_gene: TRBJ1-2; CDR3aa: CSVEGGTNNYGYTF; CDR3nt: TGCAGCGTTGAAGGGGGTACCAATAACTATGGCTACACCTTC
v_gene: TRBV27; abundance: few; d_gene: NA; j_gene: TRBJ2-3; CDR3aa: CASSPWGRGPSTDTQYF; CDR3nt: TGTGCCAGCAGTCCCTGGGGACGGGGGCCGAGCACAGATACGCAGTATTTT
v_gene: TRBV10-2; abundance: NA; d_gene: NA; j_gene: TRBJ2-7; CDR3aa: CASSLPTTRGAYEQYF; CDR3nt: TGCGCCAGCAGTCTCCCGACAACCCGGGGCGCGTACGAGCAGTACTTC
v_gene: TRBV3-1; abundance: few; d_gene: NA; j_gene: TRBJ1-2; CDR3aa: CASSQGPGQGYTF; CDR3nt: TGTGCCAGCAGCCAAGGACCGGGGCAGGGCTACACCTTC
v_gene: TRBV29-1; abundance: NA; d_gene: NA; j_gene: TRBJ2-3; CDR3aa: CSVSGYLDTQYF; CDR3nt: TGCAGCGTGAGTGGGTATTTGGATACGCAGTATTTT
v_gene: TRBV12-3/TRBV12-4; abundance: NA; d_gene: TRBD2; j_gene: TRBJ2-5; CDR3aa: CASSLSSGGETQYF; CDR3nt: TGTGCCAGCAGTCTCTCTAGCGGGGGGGAGACCCAGTACTTC
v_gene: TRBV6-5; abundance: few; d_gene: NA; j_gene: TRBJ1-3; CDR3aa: CASRLTHPGALSSGNTIYF; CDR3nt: TGTGCCAGCAGGTTGACCCATCCGGGGGCTTTGAGCTCTGGAAACACCATATATTTT
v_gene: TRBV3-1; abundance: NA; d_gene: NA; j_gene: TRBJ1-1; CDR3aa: CASSPRDGLTAFF; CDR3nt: TGTGCCAGCAGCCCTAGGGACGGCTTAACAGCTTTCTTT
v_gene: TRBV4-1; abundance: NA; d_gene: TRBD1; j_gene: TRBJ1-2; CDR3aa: CASSPITGEHGYTF; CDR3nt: TGCGCCAGCAGCCCAATAACAGGGGAGCATGGCTACACCTTC
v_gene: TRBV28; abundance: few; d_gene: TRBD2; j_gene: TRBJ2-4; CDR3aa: CASSSPRRGAKNIQYF; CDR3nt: TGTGCCAGCAGTTCCCCGAGGCGGGGGGCCAAAAACATTCAGTACTTC
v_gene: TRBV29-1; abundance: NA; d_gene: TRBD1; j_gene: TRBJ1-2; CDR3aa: CSVGQGWGYTF; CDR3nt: TGCAGCGTTGGACAGGGCTGGGGCTACACCTTC
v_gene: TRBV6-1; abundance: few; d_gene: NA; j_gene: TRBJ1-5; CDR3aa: CASSTHLGQPQHF; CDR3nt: TGTGCCAGCAGTACACACCTTGGTCAGCCCCAGCATTTT
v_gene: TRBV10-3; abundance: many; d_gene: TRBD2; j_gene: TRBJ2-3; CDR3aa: CATRAAGLAGEGDTQYF; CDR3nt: TGTGCCACACGGGCCGCGGGACTAGCGGGGGAGGGAGATACGCAGTATTTT
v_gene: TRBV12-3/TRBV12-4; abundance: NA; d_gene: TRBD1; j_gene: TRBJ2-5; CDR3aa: CASTLRDREETQYF; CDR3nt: TGTGCCAGCACCCTAAGGGACAGGGAAGAGACCCAGTACTTC
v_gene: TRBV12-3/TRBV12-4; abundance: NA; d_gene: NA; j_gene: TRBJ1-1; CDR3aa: CASLRAGTEAFF; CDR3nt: TGTGCCAGCCTCAGGGCGGGCACTGAAGCTTTCTTT